This T cell receptor beta chain was captured in a study of cytomegalovirus exposure and HLA in healthy donors. CDR1 SEHNR and CDR2 FQNEAQ come from the germline V gene (reference sequence). The CDR3 is 17 residues long. The J segment lost 7 bases and the V segment lost 2 bases, leaving 15 bases of the junction unmatched. PCR used 60 Vbeta primers and 13 Jbeta primers. Generated by immunoSEQ multiplex PCR, the TCRdb table keeps only in-frame clones and is missing some. Of approximately 77,000 clones in the sample, 72% were seen once. The chain uses TRBV7-9 and TRBJ2-5; 8 bases match TRBD2. The sequence derives from a man aged 60 to 75 in good health and CMV-seropositive. The material sequenced was PBMCs. CDR3 DNA: TGTGCCAGCAGCTTATTAGGGAGCGGGGGACCGCAGGGGACCCAGTACTTC. This encodes CASSLLGSGGPQGTQYF.